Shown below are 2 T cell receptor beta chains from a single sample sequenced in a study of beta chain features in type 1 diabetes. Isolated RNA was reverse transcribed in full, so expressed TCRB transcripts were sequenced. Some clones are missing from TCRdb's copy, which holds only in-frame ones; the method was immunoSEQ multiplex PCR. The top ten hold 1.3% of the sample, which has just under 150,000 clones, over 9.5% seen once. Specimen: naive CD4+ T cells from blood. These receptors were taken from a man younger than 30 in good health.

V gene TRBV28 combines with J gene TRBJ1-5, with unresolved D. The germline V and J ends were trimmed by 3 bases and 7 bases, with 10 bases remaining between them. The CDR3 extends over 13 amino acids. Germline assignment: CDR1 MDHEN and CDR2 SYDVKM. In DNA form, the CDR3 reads TGTGCCAGCAGTTTTGCCCAGGCCCAGCCCCAGCATTTT. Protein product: CASSFAQAQPQHF.

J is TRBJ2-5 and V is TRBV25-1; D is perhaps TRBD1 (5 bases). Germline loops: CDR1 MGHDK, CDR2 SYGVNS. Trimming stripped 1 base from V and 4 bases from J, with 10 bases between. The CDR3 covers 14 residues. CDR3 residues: CASSEFQGRETQYF. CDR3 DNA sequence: TGTGCCAGCAGTGAATTTCAGGGAAGAGAGACCCAGTACTTC.